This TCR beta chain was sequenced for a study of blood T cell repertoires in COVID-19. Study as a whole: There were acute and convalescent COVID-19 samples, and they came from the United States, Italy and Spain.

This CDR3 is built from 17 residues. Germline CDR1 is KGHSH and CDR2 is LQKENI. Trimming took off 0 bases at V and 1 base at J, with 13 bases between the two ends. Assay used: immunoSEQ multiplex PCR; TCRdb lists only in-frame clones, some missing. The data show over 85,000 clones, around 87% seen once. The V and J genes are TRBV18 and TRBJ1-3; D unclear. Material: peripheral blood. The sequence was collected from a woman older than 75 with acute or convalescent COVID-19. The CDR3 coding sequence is TGTGCCAGCTCACCACCTATTCATGAGATGTCTGGAAACACCATATATTTT. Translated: CASSPPIHEMSGNTIYF.